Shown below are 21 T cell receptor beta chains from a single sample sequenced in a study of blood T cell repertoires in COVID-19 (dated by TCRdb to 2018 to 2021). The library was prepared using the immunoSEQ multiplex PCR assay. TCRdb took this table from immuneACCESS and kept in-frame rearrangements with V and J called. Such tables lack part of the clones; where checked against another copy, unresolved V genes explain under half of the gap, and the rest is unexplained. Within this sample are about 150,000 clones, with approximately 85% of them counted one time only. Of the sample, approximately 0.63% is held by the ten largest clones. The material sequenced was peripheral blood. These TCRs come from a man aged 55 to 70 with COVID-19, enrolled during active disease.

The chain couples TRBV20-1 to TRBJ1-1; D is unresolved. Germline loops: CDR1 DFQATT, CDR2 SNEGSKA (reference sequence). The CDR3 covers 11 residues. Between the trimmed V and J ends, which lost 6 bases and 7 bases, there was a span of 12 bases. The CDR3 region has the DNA TGCAGTGCCCCGGAGAAATTTGAAGCTTTCTTT. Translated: CSAPEKFEAFF.

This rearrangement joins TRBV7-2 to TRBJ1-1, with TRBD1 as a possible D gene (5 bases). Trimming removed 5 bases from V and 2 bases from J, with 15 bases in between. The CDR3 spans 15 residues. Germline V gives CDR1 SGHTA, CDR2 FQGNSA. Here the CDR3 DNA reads TGTGCCAGCAGCCAAATCAGGGCTACCAACACTGAAGCTTTCTTT. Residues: CASSQIRATNTEAFF.

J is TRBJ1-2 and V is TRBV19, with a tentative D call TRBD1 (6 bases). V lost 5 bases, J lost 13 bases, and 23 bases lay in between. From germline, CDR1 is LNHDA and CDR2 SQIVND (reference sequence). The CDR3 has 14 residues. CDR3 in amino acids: CASSPLTARQASTF. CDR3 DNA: TGTGCCAGTAGTCCCCTCACAGCTCGACAGGCCAGCACCTTC.

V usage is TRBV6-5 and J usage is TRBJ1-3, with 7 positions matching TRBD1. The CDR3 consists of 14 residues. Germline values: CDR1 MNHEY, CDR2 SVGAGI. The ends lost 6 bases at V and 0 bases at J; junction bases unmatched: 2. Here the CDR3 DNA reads TGTGCCAGCAGGACAGGGAACTCTGGAAACACCATATATTTT. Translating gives CASRTGNSGNTIYF.

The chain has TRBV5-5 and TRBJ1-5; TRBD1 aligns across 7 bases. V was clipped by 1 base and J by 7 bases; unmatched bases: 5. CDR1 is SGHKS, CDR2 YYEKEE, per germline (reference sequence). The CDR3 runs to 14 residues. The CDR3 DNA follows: TGTGCCAGCAGCTTGACCGACAGGGCCCAGCCCCAGCATTTT. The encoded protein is CASSLTDRAQPQHF.

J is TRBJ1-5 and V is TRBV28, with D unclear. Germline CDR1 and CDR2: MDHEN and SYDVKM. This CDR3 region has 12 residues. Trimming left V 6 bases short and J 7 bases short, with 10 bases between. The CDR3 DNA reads TGTGCCAGCAGATTTGCCCGGCAGCCCCAGCATTTT. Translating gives CASRFARQPQHF.

Written as DNA, the CDR3 is TGTGCCAGCAGCCCCCGCGCAGGGTGGACGACTGAAGCTTTCTTT. It encodes CASSPRAGWTTEAFF. J is TRBJ1-1 and V is TRBV11-2; D is possibly TRBD1 (5 bases). The CDR3 consists of 15 residues. V lost 5 bases to trimming and J lost 5 bases, with 18 bases between them. Germline loops: CDR1 SGHAT, CDR2 FQNNGV. Full variable domain (missing parts from reference TRBV11-2 and TRBJ1-1): EAGVAQSPRYKIIEKRQSVAFWCNPISGHATLYWYQQILGQGPKLLIQFQNNGVVDDSQLPKDRFSAERLKGVDSTLKIQPAKLEDSAVYLCASSPRAGWTTEAFFGQGTRLTVV.

DNA of the CDR3: TGCAGTGCTAGTGGGGGCCTCCACGCTGAAGCTTTCTTT. Encoded protein: CSASGGLHAEAFF. The chain uses TRBV20-1 and TRBJ1-1; D may be TRBD1 (6 bases). CDR3 length equals 13 residues. The germline V gene encodes CDR1 DFQATT and CDR2 SNEGSKA (reference sequence). V dropped 3 bases and J dropped 6 bases, with 14 bases sitting between them.

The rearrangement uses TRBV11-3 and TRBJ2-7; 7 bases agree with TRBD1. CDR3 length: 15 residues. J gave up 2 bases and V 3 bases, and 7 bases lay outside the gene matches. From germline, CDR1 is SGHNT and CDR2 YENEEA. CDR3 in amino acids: CASSLGTAPTYEQYF. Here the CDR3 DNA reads TGTGCCAGCAGCTTGGGGACAGCGCCCACCTACGAGCAGTACTTC. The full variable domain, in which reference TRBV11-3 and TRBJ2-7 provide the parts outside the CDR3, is EAGVVQSPRYKIIEKKQPVAFWCNPISGHNTLYWYLQNLGQGPELLIRYENEEAVDDSQLPKDRFSAERLKGVDSTLKIQPAELGDSAVYLCASSLGTAPTYEQYFGPGTRLTVT.

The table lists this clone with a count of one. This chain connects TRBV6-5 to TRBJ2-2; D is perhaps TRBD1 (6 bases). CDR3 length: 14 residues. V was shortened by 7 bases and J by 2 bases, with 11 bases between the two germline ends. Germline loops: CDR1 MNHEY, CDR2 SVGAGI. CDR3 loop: CASKGQRNTGELFF. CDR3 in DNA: TGTGCCAGCAAAGGACAGAGAAACACCGGGGAGCTGTTTTTT.

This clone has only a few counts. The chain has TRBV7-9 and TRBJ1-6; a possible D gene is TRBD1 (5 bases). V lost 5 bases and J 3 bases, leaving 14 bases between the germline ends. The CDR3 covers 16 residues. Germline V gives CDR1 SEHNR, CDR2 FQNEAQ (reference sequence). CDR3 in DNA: TGTGCCAGCAGCCTAGGGACGGGATTCTATAATTCACCCCTCCACTTT. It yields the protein CASSLGTGFYNSPLHF.

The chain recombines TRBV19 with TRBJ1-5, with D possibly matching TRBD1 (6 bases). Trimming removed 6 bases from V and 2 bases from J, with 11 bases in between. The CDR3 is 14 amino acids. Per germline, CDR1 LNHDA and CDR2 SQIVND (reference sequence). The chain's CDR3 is CASRNREGNQPQHF. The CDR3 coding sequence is TGTGCCAGTAGAAACAGGGAAGGCAATCAGCCCCAGCATTTT. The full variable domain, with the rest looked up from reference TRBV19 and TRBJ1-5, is DGGITQSPKYLFRKEGQNVTLSCEQNLNHDAMYWYRQDPGQGLRLIYYSQIVNDFQKGDIAEGYSVSREKKESFPLTVTSAQKNPTAFYLCASRNREGNQPQHFGDGTRLSIL.

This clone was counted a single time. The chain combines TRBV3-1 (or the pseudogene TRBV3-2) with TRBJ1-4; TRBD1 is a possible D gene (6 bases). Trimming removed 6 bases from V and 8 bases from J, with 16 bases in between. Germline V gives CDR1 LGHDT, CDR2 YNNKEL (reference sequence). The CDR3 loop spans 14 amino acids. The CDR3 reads CASRKGHLGEKLFF. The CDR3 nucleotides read TGTGCCAGCAGAAAGGGACATCTCGGGGAAAAACTGTTTTTT.

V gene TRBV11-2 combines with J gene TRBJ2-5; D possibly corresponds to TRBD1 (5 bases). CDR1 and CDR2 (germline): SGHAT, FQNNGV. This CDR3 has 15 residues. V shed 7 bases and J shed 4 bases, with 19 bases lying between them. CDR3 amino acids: CASTITTDRGETQYF. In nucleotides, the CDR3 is TGTGCCAGCACCATAACTACTGACAGAGGAGAGACCCAGTACTTC.

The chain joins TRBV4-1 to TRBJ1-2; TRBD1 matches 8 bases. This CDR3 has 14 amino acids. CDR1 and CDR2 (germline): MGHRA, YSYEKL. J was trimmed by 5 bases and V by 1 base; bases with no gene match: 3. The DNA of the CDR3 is TGCGCCAGCAGCCAAGTACAGGGGGGGTATGGCTACACCTTC. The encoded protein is CASSQVQGGYGYTF.

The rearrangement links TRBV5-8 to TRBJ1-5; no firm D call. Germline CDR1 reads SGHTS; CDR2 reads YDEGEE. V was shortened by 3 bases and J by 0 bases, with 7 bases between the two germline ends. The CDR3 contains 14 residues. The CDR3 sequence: CASSSGFSNQPQHF. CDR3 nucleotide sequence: TGTGCCAGCAGCTCGGGTTTTAGCAATCAGCCCCAGCATTTT.

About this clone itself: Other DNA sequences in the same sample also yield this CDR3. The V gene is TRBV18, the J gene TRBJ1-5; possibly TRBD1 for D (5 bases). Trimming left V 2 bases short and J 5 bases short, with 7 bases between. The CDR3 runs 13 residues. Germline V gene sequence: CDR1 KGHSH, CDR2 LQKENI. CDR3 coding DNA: TGTGCCAGCTCACCAGACAGAGATCAGCCCCAGCATTTT. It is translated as CASSPDRDQPQHF.

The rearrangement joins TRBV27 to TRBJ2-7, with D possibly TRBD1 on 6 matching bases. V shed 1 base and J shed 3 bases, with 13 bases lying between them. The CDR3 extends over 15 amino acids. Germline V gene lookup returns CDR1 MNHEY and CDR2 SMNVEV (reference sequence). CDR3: CASSLLGRDIYEQYF. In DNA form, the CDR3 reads TGTGCCAGCAGTTTATTGGGTCGGGACATCTACGAGCAGTACTTC.

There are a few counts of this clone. This chain's CDR3 is CASSLGQASGDTQYF. CDR3 in DNA: TGTGCCAGTAGTCTAGGACAGGCATCCGGAGATACGCAGTATTTT. The chain uses TRBV19 and TRBJ2-3; TRBD1 agrees at 7 bases. There are 15 residues in the CDR3. V lost 5 bases to trimming and J lost 5 bases; unmatched junction nucleotides: 10. CDR1 LNHDA and CDR2 SQIVND come from the germline V gene (reference sequence). The full variable domain, its missing parts supplied by reference TRBV19 and TRBJ2-3, is DGGITQSPKYLFRKEGQNVTLSCEQNLNHDAMYWYRQDPGQGLRLIYYSQIVNDFQKGDIAEGYSVSREKKESFPLTVTSAQKNPTAFYLCASSLGQASGDTQYFGPGTRLTVL.

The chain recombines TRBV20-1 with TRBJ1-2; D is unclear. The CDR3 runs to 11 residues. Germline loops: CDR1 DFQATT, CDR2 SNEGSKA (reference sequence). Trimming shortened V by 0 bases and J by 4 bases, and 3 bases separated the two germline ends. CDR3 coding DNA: TGCAGTGCTAGAGATATCTATGGCTACACCTTC. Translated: CSARDIYGYTF.

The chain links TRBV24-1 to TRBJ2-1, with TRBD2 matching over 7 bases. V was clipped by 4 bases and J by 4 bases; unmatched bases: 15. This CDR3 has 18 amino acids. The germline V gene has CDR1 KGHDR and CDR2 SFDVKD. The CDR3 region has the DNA TGTGCCACCAGTGACCCGACTCCTGCTAGCGGCCAATACAATGAGCAGTTCTTC. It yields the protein CATSDPTPASGQYNEQFF.